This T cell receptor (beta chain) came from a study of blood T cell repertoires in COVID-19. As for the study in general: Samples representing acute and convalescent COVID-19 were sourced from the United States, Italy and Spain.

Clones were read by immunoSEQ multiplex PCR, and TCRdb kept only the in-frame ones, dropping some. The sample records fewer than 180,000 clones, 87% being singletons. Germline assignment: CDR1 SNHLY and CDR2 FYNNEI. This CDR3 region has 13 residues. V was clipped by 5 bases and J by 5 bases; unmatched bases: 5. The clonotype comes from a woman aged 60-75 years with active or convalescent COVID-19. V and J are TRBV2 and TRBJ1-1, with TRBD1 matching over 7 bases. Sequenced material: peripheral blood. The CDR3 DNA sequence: TGTGCCAGCAGTCCCGACAGGGATACTGAAGCTTTCTTT. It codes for CASSPDRDTEAFF.